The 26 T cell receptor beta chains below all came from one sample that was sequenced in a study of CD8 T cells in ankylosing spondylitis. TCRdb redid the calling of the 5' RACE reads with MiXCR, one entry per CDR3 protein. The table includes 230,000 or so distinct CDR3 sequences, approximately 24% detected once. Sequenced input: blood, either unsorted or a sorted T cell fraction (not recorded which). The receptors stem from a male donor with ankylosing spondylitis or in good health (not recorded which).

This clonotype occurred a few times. The CDR3 DNA reads TGCAGTGCTAGGTGGACCCCCGTCTCCTACGAGCAGTACTTC. Translation gives CSARWTPVSYEQYF. This sequence joins TRBV20-1 and TRBJ2-7, with unresolved D. From germline, CDR1 is DFQATT and CDR2 SNEGSKA (reference sequence). V gave up 3 bases and J gave up 0 bases, with 12 bases separating them. CDR3 length equals 14 residues.

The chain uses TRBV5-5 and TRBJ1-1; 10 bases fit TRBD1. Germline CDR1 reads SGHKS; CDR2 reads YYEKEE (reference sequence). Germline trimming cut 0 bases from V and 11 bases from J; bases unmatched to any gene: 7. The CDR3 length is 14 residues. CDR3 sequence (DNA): TGTGCCAGCAGCTTGGATTTAATGGGACAGGGGGCTTTCTTT. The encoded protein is CASSLDLMGQGAFF.

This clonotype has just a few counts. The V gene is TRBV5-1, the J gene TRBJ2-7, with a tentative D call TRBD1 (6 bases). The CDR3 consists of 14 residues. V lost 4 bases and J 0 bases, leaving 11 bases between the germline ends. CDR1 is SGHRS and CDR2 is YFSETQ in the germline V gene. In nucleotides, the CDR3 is TGCGCCAGCAGCGGTCGGACAGACTCCTACGAGCAGTACTTC. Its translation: CASSGRTDSYEQYF. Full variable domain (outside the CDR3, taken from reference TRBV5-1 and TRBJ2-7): KAGVTQTPRYLIKTRGQQVTLSCSPISGHRSVSWYQQTPGQGLQFLFEYFSETQRNKGNFPGRFSGRQFSNSRSEMNVSTLELGDSALYLCASSGRTDSYEQYFGPGTRLTVT.

The CDR3 sequence: CASSLEAVSSYNSPLHF. The CDR3 region has the DNA TGCGCCAGCAGCTTGGAGGCAGTAAGCTCCTATAATTCACCCCTCCACTTT. The chain combines TRBV5-1 with TRBJ1-6; D ambiguous. The germline gives CDR1 SGHRS, CDR2 YFSETQ. The CDR3 totals 17 residues. Deletions cut 0 bases from V and 0 bases from J, with 10 bases between.

CDR3 protein: CAINLGGYAYEQYF. The CDR3 DNA is TGTGCCATCAATCTCGGCGGCTATGCCTACGAGCAGTACTTC. This chain links TRBV10-3 with TRBJ2-7; unclear D gene. Germline assignment: CDR1 ENHRY and CDR2 SYGVKD. The CDR3 length is 14 residues. V lost 7 bases and J lost 2, with 15 bases in between.

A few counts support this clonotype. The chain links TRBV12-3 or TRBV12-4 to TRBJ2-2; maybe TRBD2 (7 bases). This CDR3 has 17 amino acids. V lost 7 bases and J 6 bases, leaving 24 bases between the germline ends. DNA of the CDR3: TGTGCCAGCAACCTTGGGTGGGGGGGCGCAAGTCCCGGGGAGCTGTTTTTT. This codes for CASNLGWGGASPGELFF.

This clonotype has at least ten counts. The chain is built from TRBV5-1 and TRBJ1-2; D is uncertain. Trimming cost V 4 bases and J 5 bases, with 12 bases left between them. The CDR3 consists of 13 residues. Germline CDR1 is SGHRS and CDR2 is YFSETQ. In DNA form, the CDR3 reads TGCGCCAGCAGCGCGGATGTTCGTTATGGCTACACCTTC. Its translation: CASSADVRYGYTF.

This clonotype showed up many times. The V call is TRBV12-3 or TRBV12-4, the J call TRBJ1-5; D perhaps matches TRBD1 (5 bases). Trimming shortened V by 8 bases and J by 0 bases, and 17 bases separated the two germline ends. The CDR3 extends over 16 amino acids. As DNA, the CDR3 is TGTGCCAGCTCGCGGCAGGGAAAATATAGCAATCAGCCCCAGCATTTT. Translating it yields CASSRQGKYSNQPQHF.

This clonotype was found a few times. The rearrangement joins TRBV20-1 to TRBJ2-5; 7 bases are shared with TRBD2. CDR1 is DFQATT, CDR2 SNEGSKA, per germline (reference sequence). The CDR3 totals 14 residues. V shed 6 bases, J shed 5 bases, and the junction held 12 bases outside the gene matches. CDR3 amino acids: CSALRGRVGETQYF. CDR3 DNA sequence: TGCAGTGCCCTGCGGGGGAGGGTTGGGGAGACCCAGTACTTC.

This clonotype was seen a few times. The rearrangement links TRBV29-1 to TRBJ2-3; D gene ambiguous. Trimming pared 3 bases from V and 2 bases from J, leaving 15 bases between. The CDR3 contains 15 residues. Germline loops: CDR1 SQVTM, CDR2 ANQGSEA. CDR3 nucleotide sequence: TGCAGCGTTGAGGGCAGCCTGGCTAACACAGATACGCAGTATTTT. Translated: CSVEGSLANTDTQYF.

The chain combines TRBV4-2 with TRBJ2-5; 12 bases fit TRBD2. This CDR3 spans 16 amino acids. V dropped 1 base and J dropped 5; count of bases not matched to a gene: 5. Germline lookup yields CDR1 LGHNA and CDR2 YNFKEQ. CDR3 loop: CASSQASGGAGETQYF. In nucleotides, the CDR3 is TGTGCCAGCAGCCAAGCTAGCGGGGGGGCCGGGGAGACCCAGTACTTC.

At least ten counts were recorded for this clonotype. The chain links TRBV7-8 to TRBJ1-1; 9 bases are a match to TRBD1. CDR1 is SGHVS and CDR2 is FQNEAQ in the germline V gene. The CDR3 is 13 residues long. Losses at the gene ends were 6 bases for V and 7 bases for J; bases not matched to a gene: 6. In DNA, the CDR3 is TGTGCCAGCAGTCCGCGGACAGGGGATGAAGCTTTCTTT. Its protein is CASSPRTGDEAFF.

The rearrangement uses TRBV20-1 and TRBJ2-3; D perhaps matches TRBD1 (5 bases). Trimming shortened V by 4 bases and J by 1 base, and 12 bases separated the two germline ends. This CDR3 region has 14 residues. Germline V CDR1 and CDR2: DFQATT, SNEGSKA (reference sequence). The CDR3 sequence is CSAIWGRGTDTQYF. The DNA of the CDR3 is TGCAGTGCTATATGGGGCAGGGGCACAGATACGCAGTATTTT.

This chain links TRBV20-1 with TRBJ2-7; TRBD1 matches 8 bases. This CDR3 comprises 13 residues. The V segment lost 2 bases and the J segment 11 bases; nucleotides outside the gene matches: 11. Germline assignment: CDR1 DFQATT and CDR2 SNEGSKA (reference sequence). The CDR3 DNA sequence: TGCAGTGCTAGACTCCCCGGACAGGGAGCAGAGTACTTC. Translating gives CSARLPGQGAEYF.

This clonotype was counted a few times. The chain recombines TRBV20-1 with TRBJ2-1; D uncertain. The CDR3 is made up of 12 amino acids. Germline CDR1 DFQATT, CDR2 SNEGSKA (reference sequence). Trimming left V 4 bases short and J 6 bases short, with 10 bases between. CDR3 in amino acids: CSAMVQSNEQFF. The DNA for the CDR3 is TGCAGTGCTATGGTCCAATCCAATGAGCAGTTCTTC.

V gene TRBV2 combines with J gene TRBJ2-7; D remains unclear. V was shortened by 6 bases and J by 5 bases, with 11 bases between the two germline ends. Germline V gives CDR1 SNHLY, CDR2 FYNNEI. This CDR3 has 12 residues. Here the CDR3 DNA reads TGTGCCAGCAGAAAGGATGGGCACGAGCAGTACTTC. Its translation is CASRKDGHEQYF.

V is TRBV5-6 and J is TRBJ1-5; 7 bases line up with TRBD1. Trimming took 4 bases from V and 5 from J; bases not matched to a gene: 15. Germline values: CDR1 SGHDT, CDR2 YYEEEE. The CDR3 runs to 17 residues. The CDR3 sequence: CASSRSRGQLGHQPQHF. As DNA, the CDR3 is TGTGCCAGCAGCCGTTCCCGGGGACAGCTAGGTCATCAGCCCCAGCATTTT.

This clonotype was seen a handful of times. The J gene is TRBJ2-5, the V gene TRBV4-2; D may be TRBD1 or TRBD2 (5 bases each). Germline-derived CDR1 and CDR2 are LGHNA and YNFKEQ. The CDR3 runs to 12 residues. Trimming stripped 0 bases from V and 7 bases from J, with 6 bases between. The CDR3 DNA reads TGTGCCAGCAGCCAAGAGAGGGGGACCCAGTACTTC. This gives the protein CASSQERGTQYF.

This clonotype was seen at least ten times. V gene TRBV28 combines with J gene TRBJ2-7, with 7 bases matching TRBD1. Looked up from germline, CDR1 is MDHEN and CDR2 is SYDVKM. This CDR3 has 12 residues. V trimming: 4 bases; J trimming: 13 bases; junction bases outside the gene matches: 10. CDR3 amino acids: CASSSPPQGEYF. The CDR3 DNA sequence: TGTGCCAGCAGTTCCCCCCCCCAGGGGGAATACTTC. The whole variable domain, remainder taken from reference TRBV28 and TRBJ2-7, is DVKVTQSSRYLVKRTGEKVFLECVQDMDHENMFWYRQDPGLGLRLIYFSYDVKMKEKGDIPEGYSVSREKKERFSLILESASTNQTSMYLCASSSPPQGEYFGPGTRLTVT.

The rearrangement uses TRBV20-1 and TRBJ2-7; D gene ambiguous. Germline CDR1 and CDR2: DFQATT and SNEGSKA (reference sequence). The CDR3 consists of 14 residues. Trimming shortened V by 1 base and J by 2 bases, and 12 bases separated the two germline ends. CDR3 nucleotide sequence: TGCAGTGCTAGAGCCGCCGCCGAGGCCTACGAGCAGTACTTC. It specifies CSARAAAEAYEQYF.

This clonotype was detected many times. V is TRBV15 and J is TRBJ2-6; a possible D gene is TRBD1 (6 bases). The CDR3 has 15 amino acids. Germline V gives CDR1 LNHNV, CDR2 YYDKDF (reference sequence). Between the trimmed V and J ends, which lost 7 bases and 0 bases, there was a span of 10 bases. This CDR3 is CATNDRSSGANVLTF. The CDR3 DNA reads TGTGCCACCAACGACAGGAGCTCTGGGGCCAACGTCCTGACTTTC.

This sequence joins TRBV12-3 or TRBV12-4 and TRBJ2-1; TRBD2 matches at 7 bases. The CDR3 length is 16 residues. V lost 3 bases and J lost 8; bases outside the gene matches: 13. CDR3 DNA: TGTGCCAGCAGTTTTGAGGAGCGGGGACCTAAGGATGAGCAGTTCTTC. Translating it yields CASSFEERGPKDEQFF.

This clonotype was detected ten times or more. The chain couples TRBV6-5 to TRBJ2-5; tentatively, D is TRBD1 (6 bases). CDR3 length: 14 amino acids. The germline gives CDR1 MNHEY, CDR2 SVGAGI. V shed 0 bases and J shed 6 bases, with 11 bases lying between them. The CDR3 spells CASSYSEQGKTQYF. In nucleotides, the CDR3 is TGTGCCAGCAGTTACTCGGAGCAGGGGAAGACCCAGTACTTC.

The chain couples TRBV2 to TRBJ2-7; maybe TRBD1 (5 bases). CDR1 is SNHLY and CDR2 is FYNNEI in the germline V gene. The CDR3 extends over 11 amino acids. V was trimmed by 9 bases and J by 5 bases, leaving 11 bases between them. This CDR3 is CASRKGNEQYF. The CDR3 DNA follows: TGTGCCAGTCGTAAGGGGAACGAGCAGTACTTC.

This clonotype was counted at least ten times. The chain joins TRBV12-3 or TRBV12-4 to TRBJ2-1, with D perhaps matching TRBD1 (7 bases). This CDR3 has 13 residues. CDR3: CVEGQGAYNEQFF. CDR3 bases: TGTGTGGAGGGGCAGGGGGCCTACAATGAGCAGTTCTTC.

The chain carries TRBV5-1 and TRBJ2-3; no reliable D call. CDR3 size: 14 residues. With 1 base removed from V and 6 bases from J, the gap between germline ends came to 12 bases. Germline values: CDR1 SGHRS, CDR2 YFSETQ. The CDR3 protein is CASSLSGWWDTQYF. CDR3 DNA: TGCGCCAGCAGCTTGTCTGGGTGGTGGGATACGCAGTATTTT. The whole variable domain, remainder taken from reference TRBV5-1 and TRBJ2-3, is KAGVTQTPRYLIKTRGQQVTLSCSPISGHRSVSWYQQTPGQGLQFLFEYFSETQRNKGNFPGRFSGRQFSNSRSEMNVSTLELGDSALYLCASSLSGWWDTQYFGPGTRLTVL.